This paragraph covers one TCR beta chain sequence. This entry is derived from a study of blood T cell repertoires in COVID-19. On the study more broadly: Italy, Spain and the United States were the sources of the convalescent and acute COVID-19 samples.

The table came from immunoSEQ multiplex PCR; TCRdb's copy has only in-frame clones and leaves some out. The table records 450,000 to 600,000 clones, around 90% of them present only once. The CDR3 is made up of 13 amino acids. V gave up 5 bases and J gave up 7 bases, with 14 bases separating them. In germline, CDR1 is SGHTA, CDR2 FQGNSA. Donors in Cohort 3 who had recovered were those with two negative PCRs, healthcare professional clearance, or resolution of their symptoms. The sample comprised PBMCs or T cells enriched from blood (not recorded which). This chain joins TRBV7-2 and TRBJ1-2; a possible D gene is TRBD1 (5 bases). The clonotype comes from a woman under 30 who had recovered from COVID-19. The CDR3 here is CASSQTGFVGYTF. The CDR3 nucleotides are TGTGCCAGCAGCCAAACAGGTTTCGTTGGCTACACCTTC.